The 22 T cell receptor beta chains in this list originate from one sample, sequenced in a study of T cell responses to AZD1222 COVID-19 vaccine. Clones were read by immunoSEQ multiplex PCR, and TCRdb kept only the in-frame ones, dropping some. The table shows around 99,000 clones, with 91% occurring only once. The sample consisted of peripheral blood, taken 28 days after the second AZD1222 dose. These TCRs come from an adult who received the AZD1222 COVID-19 vaccine.

The chain uses TRBV29-1 and TRBJ2-7; D might be TRBD1 (5 bases). Germline lookup yields CDR1 SQVTM and CDR2 ANQGSEA. V was trimmed by 5 bases and J by 5 bases, leaving 13 bases between them. This CDR3 is 12 amino acids long. This CDR3 is CSVRREPNEQYF. The CDR3 bases are TGCAGCGTTCGCAGGGAACCCAACGAGCAGTACTTC.

This CDR3 is CASSDLGGSEKLFF. CDR3 bases: TGTGCCAGCAGCGACTTGGGGGGAAGCGAAAAACTGTTTTTT. V and J are TRBV6-5 and TRBJ1-4, with D possibly TRBD1 on 5 matching bases. CDR1 is MNHEY and CDR2 is SVGAGI in the germline V gene. Trimming removed 6 bases at V and 8 bases at J, with 16 bases between. The CDR3 has 14 amino acids.

The genes are TRBV9 and TRBJ2-1; TRBD2 agrees at 7 bases. The junction had 5 bases not matched to a gene; V was cut back by 4 bases and J by 10 bases. CDR1 and CDR2 (germline): SGDLS, YYNGEE. This CDR3 comprises 12 residues. CDR3 DNA sequence: TGTGCCAGCAGCCCGATACTAGCGGAGCAGTTCTTC. Protein: CASSPILAEQFF.

This chain connects TRBV10-3 to TRBJ2-2; D may be TRBD1 (6 bases). The CDR3 runs 15 residues. Germline V CDR1 and CDR2: ENHRY, SYGVKD. Trimming left V 4 bases short and J 3 bases short, with 12 bases between. The CDR3 region has the DNA TGTGCCATCAGTGTTGACAGGACATACACCGGGGAGCTGTTTTTT. It yields the protein CAISVDRTYTGELFF.

V usage is TRBV3-1 (or the pseudogene TRBV3-2) and J usage is TRBJ1-6, with D possibly TRBD1 on 5 matching bases. Germline V gives CDR1 LGHDT, CDR2 YNNKEL (reference sequence). This CDR3 has 18 residues. V lost 4 bases, J lost 7 bases, and 23 bases lay in between. The CDR3 region has the DNA TGTGCCAGCAGCCCTTTGACGCAGACCGGGACGGCAAATTCACCCCTCCACTTT. Translation: CASSPLTQTGTANSPLHF.

The gene calls are TRBV9 and TRBJ2-7, with a possible D match to TRBD1 (5 bases). V was pared by 0 bases and J by 10 bases, with 20 bases between. The CDR3 has 15 amino acids. The germline V gene has CDR1 SGDLS and CDR2 YYNGEE. The CDR3 sequence is CASSVDGREATKQYF. CDR3 sequence (DNA): TGTGCCAGCAGCGTAGATGGCAGGGAAGCTACGAAACAGTACTTC.

The chain carries TRBV28 and TRBJ2-1; D gene ambiguous. The V gene's germline CDR1 is MDHEN and CDR2 SYDVKM. CDR3 size: 11 residues. The V end was cut by 3 bases, the J end by 10 bases, with 7 bases between. CDR3 in DNA: TGTGCCAGCAGTTTGGTGCGGGAGCAGTTCTTC. Its protein is CASSLVREQFF.

This chain links TRBV6-5 with TRBJ1-1, with D hard to call. The V gene lost 6 bases and the J gene lost 2 bases, with 10 bases spanning the gap. CDR1 is MNHEY, CDR2 SVGAGI, per germline. The CDR3 spans 13 residues. CDR3: CASRLTRNTEAFF. CDR3 DNA: TGTGCCAGCAGATTGACACGTAACACTGAAGCTTTCTTT.

The gene calls are TRBV4-3 and TRBJ2-7; 7 nucleotides line up with TRBD2. There are 16 residues in the CDR3. Germline V gene data show CDR1 as LGHNA and CDR2 as YSLEER. The ends lost 4 bases at V and 3 bases at J; junction bases unmatched: 12. In nucleotides, the CDR3 is TGCGCCAGCAGCCCTCACGGCGGCGGGAGCTTCTACGAGCAGTACTTC. It encodes CASSPHGGGSFYEQYF.

This clone was counted a few times. The chain has TRBV4-1 and TRBJ2-7, with 8 positions matching TRBD2. CDR3 length equals 13 residues. Trimming at V came to 4 bases and at J to 4 bases, leaving 3 bases not matched to a gene. Germline V gives CDR1 MGHRA, CDR2 YSYEKL. For the CDR3, the DNA is TGCGCCAGCAGCCTGACTAGCGATTACGAGCAGTACTTC. The encoded protein is CASSLTSDYEQYF.

The chain employs TRBV6-1 and TRBJ2-5; D remains unclear. Looked up from germline, CDR1 is MNHNS and CDR2 is SASEGT. This CDR3 region has 14 residues. Trimming took off 1 base at V and 0 bases at J, with 6 bases between the two ends. CDR3 residues: CASSEGRNQETQYF. The CDR3 coding sequence is TGTGCCAGCAGTGAAGGCAGGAACCAAGAGACCCAGTACTTC.

The chain has TRBV6-5 and TRBJ1-1; tentatively, D is TRBD1 (5 bases). The length of the CDR3 is 14 residues. Deletions cut 4 bases from V and 4 bases from J, with 13 bases between. Germline V gives CDR1 MNHEY, CDR2 SVGAGI. The CDR3 DNA reads as TGTGCCAGCAGTTTTGGGACCTACGGCACTGAAGCTTTCTTT. Its translation is CASSFGTYGTEAFF.

This clone showed up just a few times. The chain joins TRBV2 to TRBJ2-5; D possibly uses TRBD1 or TRBD2 (5 bases each). The CDR3 loop spans 13 amino acids. Germline CDR1 and CDR2: SNHLY and FYNNEI. The CDR3 nucleotides read TGTGCTAGCCAACAGGACTACCAAGAGACCCAGTACTTC. Translating gives CASQQDYQETQYF.

The chain employs TRBV11-2 and TRBJ2-2, with TRBD2 matching 9 bases. Germline-derived CDR1 and CDR2 are SGHAT and FQNNGV. V lost 6 bases, J lost 2 bases, and 13 bases stayed unmatched. The CDR3 covers 18 residues. This CDR3 reads CASSSAKWLAGNTGELFF. The CDR3 nucleotides read TGTGCCAGCAGTTCGGCAAAATGGCTAGCGGGAAACACCGGGGAGCTGTTTTTT.

The V gene is TRBV9, the J gene TRBJ2-7; TRBD1 aligns across 8 bases. The ends lost 0 bases at V and 3 bases at J; junction bases unmatched: 5. Germline-derived CDR1 and CDR2 are SGDLS and YYNGEE. The CDR3 covers 15 residues. CDR3 protein: CASSVGGTGYYEQYF. Here the CDR3 DNA reads TGTGCCAGCAGCGTAGGGGGGACAGGTTACTACGAGCAGTACTTC.

The chain is built from TRBV5-1 and TRBJ2-2; TRBD2 aligns across 10 bases. The junction had 1 base not matched to a gene; V was cut back by 4 bases and J by 1 base. CDR1 is SGHRS and CDR2 is YFSETQ in the germline V gene. This CDR3 spans 15 amino acids. For the CDR3, the DNA is TGCGCCAGCAGCCCTAGCGGGAGGAACACCGGGGAGCTGTTTTTT. It specifies CASSPSGRNTGELFF.

The chain couples TRBV9 to TRBJ2-5; TRBD2 aligns across 10 bases. Germline CDR1 reads SGDLS; CDR2 reads YYNGEE. V lost 5 bases, J lost 4 bases, and 11 bases stayed unmatched. This CDR3 has 16 amino acids. CDR3 DNA: TGTGCCAGCAGTGCTTTAGCGGGAGGATTGGGAGAGACCCAGTACTTC. Encoded protein: CASSALAGGLGETQYF.

The chain joins TRBV10-3 to TRBJ2-7, with D hard to call. V lost 0 bases, J lost 0 bases, and 6 bases lay in between. Germline CDR1 ENHRY, CDR2 SYGVKD. CDR3 length equals 14 residues. The CDR3 region has the DNA TGTGCCATCAGTGAGTCTGGTAGCTCCTACGAGCAGTACTTC. Translating it yields CAISESGSSYEQYF.

The chain recombines TRBV6-5 with TRBJ1-2; TRBD1 might be the D (5 bases). V was shortened by 3 bases and J by 2 bases, with 13 bases between the two germline ends. Germline loops: CDR1 MNHEY, CDR2 SVGAGI. This CDR3 is built from 15 residues. In nucleotides, the CDR3 is TGTGCCAGCAGTTATTCTTCGGGGCGGAACTATGGCTACACCTTC. It yields the protein CASSYSSGRNYGYTF.

The chain joins TRBV24-1 to TRBJ2-5; D is unclear. This CDR3 is 15 amino acids long. V was shortened by 2 bases and J by 0 bases, with 9 bases between the two germline ends. Germline CDR1 and CDR2: KGHDR and SFDVKD. DNA for the CDR3: TGTGCCACCAGTGATTCATCAGAGTACCAAGAGACCCAGTACTTC. Amino acid sequence: CATSDSSEYQETQYF.

This rearrangement joins TRBV19 to TRBJ1-5, with 9 bases that match TRBD1. The V gene's germline CDR1 is LNHDA and CDR2 SQIVND (reference sequence). V lost 6 bases to trimming and J lost 6 bases; unmatched junction nucleotides: 9. The CDR3 runs to 15 residues. The CDR3 coding sequence is TGTGCCAGTAGGCCGGGACAGGGATTGCTTCAGCCCCAGCATTTT. Amino acid sequence: CASRPGQGLLQPQHF.

The CDR3 region has the DNA TGTGCCAGCTCACGTGGAGGAGTCTCCTACAATGAGCAGTTCTTC. Amino acids: CASSRGGVSYNEQFF. This rearrangement joins TRBV18 to TRBJ2-1; D is perhaps TRBD2 (5 bases). Trimming took 4 bases from V and 0 from J, leaving 10 bases between them. The CDR3 extends over 15 amino acids. Germline CDR1 and CDR2: KGHSH and LQKENI.